This TCR beta chain is from a study of cytomegalovirus exposure and HLA in healthy donors. Across the study: Around 200 million T cells yielded 90 million to 130 million unique TCR beta sequences, as an earlier analysis found.

Trimming cost V 3 bases and J 4 bases; bases outside gene matches: 1. The germline V gene encodes CDR1 SGHRS and CDR2 YFSETQ. CDR3 length: 13 residues. The PCR had 60 Vbeta and 13 Jbeta primers. The repertoire was sequenced with immunoSEQ multiplex PCR; TCRdb's copy has only in-frame clones and lacks some. The repertoire table contains about 130,000 clones. V gene TRBV5-1 combines with J gene TRBJ2-1, with 7 bases lining up with TRBD1. This sequence was found in a man younger than 30 in good health and CMV-seronegative. The sequenced sample was PBMCs. CDR3 DNA sequence: TGCGCCAGCAGCTGGGACAGTTACAATGAGCAGTTCTTC. It specifies CASSWDSYNEQFF.